This T cell receptor beta chain originates from a study of molecular identifiers for immune sequencing clone quantification. Findings of the study overall: Clonotypes surpassing 20 RNA copies contained over 97% of effector molecules, versus under 1% in naive cells. Should identical TCR molecules share a barcode, the sizes of highly expanded clones could be underestimated.

TCRdb used MiXCR to reprocess the PCR reads, holding one entry per CDR3 protein. This table holds around 320,000 distinct CDR3 sequences, 24% found once. The V gene lost 3 bases and the J gene lost 1 base, with 6 bases spanning the gap. CDR3 length equals 13 residues. Germline V gene lookup returns CDR1 LNHNV and CDR2 YYDKDF (reference sequence). On this clonotype: What it recognizes is unknown. With a much larger clone just one base away, this may be a read error. The CDR3 ends on some other residue instead of the conserved phenylalanine or tryptophan, so this is likely a read error.

Naive CD8 T cell sorting was performed on the CD8+CD4-CCR7+CD45RA+ phenotype. The sample comprised naive CD8+ T cells from blood, with Jurkat cell RNA spiked in. Noted subset: FACS-sorted CD8+CD4-CCR7+CD45RA+ naive T cells. The sequence was obtained from a human donor in good health. Some libraries in this study had Jurkat cell RNA spiked in. This chain connects TRBV15 to TRBJ1-1, with D tentatively TRBD1 (5 bases). In nucleotides, the CDR3 is TGTGCCACCAGCAGGACAGAGAACACTGAAGCTTTCGTT. Protein sequence: CATSRTENTEAFV.